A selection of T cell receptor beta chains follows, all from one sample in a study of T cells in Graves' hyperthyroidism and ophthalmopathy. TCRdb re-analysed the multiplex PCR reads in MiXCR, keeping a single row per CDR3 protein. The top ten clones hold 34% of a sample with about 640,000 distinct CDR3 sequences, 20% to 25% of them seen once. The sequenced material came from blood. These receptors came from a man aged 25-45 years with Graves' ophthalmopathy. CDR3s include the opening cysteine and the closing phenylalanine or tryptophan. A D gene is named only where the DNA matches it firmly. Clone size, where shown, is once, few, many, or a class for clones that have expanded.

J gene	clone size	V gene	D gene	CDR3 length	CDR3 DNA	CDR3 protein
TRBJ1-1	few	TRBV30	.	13	TGTGCCTGGAGTGCCTTACCCTACACTGAAGCTTTCTTT	CAWSALPYTEAFF
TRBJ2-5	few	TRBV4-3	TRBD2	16	TGCGCCAGCAGCCAAGATCAAGCGGGAAGCCAAGAGACCCAGTACTTC	CASSQDQAGSQETQYF
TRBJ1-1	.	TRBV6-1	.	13	TGTGCCAGCAGTGAACCCCCCCGTACTGAAGCTTTCTTT	CASSEPPRTEAFF
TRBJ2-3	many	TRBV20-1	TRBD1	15	TGCAGTGCTAGAGGGGGCAGGGGGCGCACAGATACGCAGTATTTT	CSARGGRGRTDTQYF
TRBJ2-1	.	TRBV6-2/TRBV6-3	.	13	TGTGCCACCACGGGGGACCCCTACAATGAGCAGTTCTTC	CATTGDPYNEQFF
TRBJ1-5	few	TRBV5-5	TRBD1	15	TGTGCCAGCAGCCTCGGGACAGGGTATGGCCAGCCCCAGCATTTT	CASSLGTGYGQPQHF
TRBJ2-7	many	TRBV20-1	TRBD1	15	TGCAGTGCTAGTCAACCGAGGACAGGGGGTTACGAGCAGTACTTC	CSASQPRTGGYEQYF
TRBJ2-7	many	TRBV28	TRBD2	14	TGTGCCAGCACCCAGCAGCGGGAGCGCTACGAGCAGTACTTC	CASTQQRERYEQYF
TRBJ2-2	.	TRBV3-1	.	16	TGTGCCAGCAGCCAAGATCTCATTGGGGGTCCCGGGGAGCTGTTTTTT	CASSQDLIGGPGELFF
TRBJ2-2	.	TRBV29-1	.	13	TGCAGCTATGTCAGGGGAACGACCGGGGAGCTGTTTTTT	CSYVRGTTGELFF
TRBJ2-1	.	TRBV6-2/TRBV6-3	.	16	TGTGCCAGCAGTTCTGAGACAGGCTTCTCCCGAGGTGAGCAGTTCTTC	CASSSETGFSRGEQFF
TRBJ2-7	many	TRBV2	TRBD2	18	TGTGCCAGCAGTGAAATAGGTACTAGCGGGAGTGTTCTCTACGAGCAGTACTTC	CASSEIGTSGSVLYEQYF
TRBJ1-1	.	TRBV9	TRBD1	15	TGTGCCAGCAGCACCCCCACAGGGGAGGTCACTGAAGCTTTCTTT	CASSTPTGEVTEAFF
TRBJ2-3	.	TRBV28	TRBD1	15	TGTGCCAGCAGTCAGGACAGGGAGCTGACAGATACGCAGTATTTT	CASSQDRELTDTQYF
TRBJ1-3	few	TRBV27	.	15	TGTGCCAGCAGTCCAGGGACATTCTCTGGAAACACCATATATTTT	CASSPGTFSGNTIYF
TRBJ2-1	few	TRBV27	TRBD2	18	TGTGCCAGCAGCCCCGCTCAGGCGGGAGTAGTCGTTAGTGATCAGCAGTTCTTC	CASSPAQAGVVVSDQQFF
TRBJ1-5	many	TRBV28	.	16	TGTGCCAGCAGTTGGGAGGGCGCACCCTACAATCAGCCCCAGCATTTT	CASSWEGAPYNQPQHF
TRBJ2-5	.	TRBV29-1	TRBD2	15	TGCAGCGTTAAATACAAGCGGGGGGCGGGAGAGACCCAGTACTTC	CSVKYKRGAGETQYF
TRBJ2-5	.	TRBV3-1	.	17	TGTGCCAGCAGTTTTAGGACGGGAGATTCGCGGGAAGAGACCCAGTACTTC	CASSFRTGDSREETQYF
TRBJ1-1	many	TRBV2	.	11	TGTGCCAGCAGTGGGGCAGGTGAAGCTTTCTTT	CASSGAGEAFF
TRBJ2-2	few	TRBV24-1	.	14	TGTGCCACCAGTGGCAGATTGAACACCGGGGAGCTGTTTTTT	CATSGRLNTGELFF
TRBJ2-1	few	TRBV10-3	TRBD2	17	TGTGCCATCAGTGAGCGAGTTAGCGGGAGTGAGTACAATGAGCAGTTCTTC	CAISERVSGSEYNEQFF
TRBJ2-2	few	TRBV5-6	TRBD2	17	TGTGCCAGCAGCCCAAGGGGACTAGCGGATAACACCGGGGAGCTGTTTTTT	CASSPRGLADNTGELFF
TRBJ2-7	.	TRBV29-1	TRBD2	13	TGCAGCGTCCGACTAGCGGGAGGGCCCGAGCAGTACTTC	CSVRLAGGPEQYF
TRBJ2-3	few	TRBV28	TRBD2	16	TGTGCCAGCAGTGGGACTAGCGGGAGGGCCTCGGGGACGCAGTATTTT	CASSGTSGRASGTQYF
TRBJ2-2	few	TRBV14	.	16	TGTGCCAGCAACGGGACCCCGCGACGCCTTACCGGGGAGCTGTTTTTT	CASNGTPRRLTGELFF
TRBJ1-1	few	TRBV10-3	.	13	TGTGCCACCAGACAGCAGGTGAACACTGAAGCTTTCTTT	CATRQQVNTEAFF
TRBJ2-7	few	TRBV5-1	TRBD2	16	TGCGCCAGCAGCTTGGGATCGCGGGAGGGCCCGTACGAGCAGTACTTC	CASSLGSREGPYEQYF
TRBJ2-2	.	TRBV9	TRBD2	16	TGTGCCAGCAGCGTATCGGGGACTAGCAGGTTCGGGGAGCTGTTTTTT	CASSVSGTSRFGELFF
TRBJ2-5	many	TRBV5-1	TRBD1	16	TGCGCCAGCAGCTTGGGCGGACAGGGGGCGCAAGAGACCCAGTACTTC	CASSLGGQGAQETQYF
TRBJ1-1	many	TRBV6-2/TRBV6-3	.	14	TGTGCCAGCAGCGGCCGGGACCGGGACACTGAAGCTTTCTTT	CASSGRDRDTEAFF
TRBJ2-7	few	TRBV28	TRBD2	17	TGTGCCAGCAGTCCGCCGGGACTAGCGGGATTGAGGTACGAGCAGTACTTC	CASSPPGLAGLRYEQYF